The table lists the clone carrying this TCR beta chain with a few counts. The sample belongs to a study of human T cells and chemical hapten exposure. Study details: The patient population, which was mostly female, had alopecia areata, totalis or universalis.

MiXCR, applied by TCRdb to the RACE reads, yields one record per CDR3 protein. The sample carries 190,000 or so distinct CDR3 sequences, 25% to 35% recorded once. Time point denoted: pre-sensitization, week 0. Regarding treatment: therapeutic diphenylcyclopropenone sensitization with weekly scalp DPC. Patches went on only after blood had been drawn each time. The receptor's source is a woman in her 30s with alopecia areata. Some clones in this sample may be carry-over from other donors' samples. The material sequenced was whole blood, taken in connection with sensitization to the hapten diphenylcyclopropenone (DPC).

The CDR3 nucleotides are TGCAGTGCTCCCGACAGGGTGAACACTGAAGCTTTCTTT. This sequence encodes CSAPDRVNTEAFF. This chain uses TRBV20-1 with TRBJ1-1; 7 bases line up with TRBD1. Germline-derived CDR1 and CDR2 are DFQATT and SNEGSKA (reference sequence). The trim removed 5 bases at V and 0 bases at J, leaving 3 bases unmatched. The CDR3 is made up of 13 amino acids.